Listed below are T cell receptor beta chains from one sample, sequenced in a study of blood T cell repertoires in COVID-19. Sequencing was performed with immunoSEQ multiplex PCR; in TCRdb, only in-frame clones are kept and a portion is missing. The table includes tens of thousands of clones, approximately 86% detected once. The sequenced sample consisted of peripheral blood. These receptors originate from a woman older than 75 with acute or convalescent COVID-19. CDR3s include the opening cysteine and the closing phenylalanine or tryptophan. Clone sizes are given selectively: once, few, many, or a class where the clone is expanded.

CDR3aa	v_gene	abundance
CASSLPMRTGGNSPLHF	TRBV7-2	-
CASSELAGGSRFNEQFF	TRBV7-6	once
CASSPVFGMSTGELFF	TRBV18	few
CASSLTSGSTDTQYF	TRBV5-1	-
CASLRREGLSETQYF	TRBV3-1/TRBV3-2	-
CASSISREYQQYF	TRBV19	-
CASSGTGTGGRGGYTF	TRBV7-2	-
CASSQRQGPYEQYF	TRBV7-2	-
CAWSLLAGGPDEQFF	TRBV30	-
CASSLTTGQPQHF	TRBV7-3	-
CASSPDRNTGELFF	TRBV18	few
CASSPGQGQETQYF	TRBV7-2	-
CAWSVYLLGELFF	TRBV30	-
CASSEAGTGAFF	TRBV2	-
CAITQAPQTQYF	TRBV10-3	-
CASSSWDRGRAFF	TRBV7-2	once
CASSLGSRGEEQYF	TRBV7-8	-
CAWSVLDTEAFF	TRBV30	-
CASSFVGEDEQFF	TRBV13	-
CASSRQQGNYNEQFF	TRBV14	-
CASSDTWQGQQYF	TRBV2	-
CASTLAGVAYEQYF	TRBV2	-
CAWSVTSRLGANVLTF	TRBV30	-